This entry lists 22 T cell receptor beta chains sequenced from one sample in a study of Ad26.COV2.S vaccination and SARS-CoV-2 variants. Some clones are missing from TCRdb's copy, which holds only in-frame ones; the method was immunoSEQ multiplex PCR. The top ten hold 10% to 15% of the sample, which has roughly 510,000 clones, roughly 85% seen once. Described treatment: some 20 received Ad26.COV2.S at low or high dose, single or two shots; several received placebo; per-sample allocation not given. Samples were taken on day 63 after the first vaccine or placebo injection. The specimen was peripheral blood, collected in a trial of Ad26.COV2.S vaccine versus placebo. These receptors all stem from a person between 18 and 59 years old who received the Ad26.COV2.S COVID-19 vaccine or a placebo.

The chain recombines TRBV27 with TRBJ2-7; 11 bases map to TRBD1. This CDR3 contains 15 residues. The germline gives CDR1 MNHEY, CDR2 SMNVEV (reference sequence). J lost 2 bases, V lost 5 bases, and 5 bases had no gene match. CDR3 nucleotides: TGTGCCAGCAGTGGGAGGACAGGGGGCCCCTACGAGCAGTACTTC. Translation gives CASSGRTGGPYEQYF.

This chain joins TRBV28 and TRBJ1-5; D is unclear. Looked up from germline, CDR1 is MDHEN and CDR2 is SYDVKM. CDR3 length: 11 residues. V lost 7 bases, J lost 8 bases, and 9 bases lay in between. In DNA form, the CDR3 reads TGTGCCAGCAATCACGCCGAGCCCCAGCATTTT. Its protein is CASNHAEPQHF.

This sequence joins TRBV28 and TRBJ2-1; maybe TRBD2 (5 bases). The CDR3 consists of 12 residues. V dropped 4 bases and J dropped 12 bases, with 13 bases sitting between them. In germline, CDR1 is MDHEN, CDR2 SYDVKM. CDR3 residues: CASSSTTLVQFF. Here the CDR3 DNA reads TGTGCCAGCAGTTCGACTACATTGGTGCAGTTCTTC.

This clone was counted a few times. The V call is TRBV2, the J call TRBJ1-5; D gene unclear. The V and J ends lost 7 bases and 2 bases respectively, with 9 bases between them. The CDR3 covers 13 residues. Germline lookup yields CDR1 SNHLY and CDR2 FYNNEI. The CDR3 reads CASTPSGNQPQHF. The CDR3 DNA reads TGTGCCAGCACCCCGTCGGGCAATCAGCCCCAGCATTTT.

V gene TRBV5-1 combines with J gene TRBJ2-1; unclear D gene. The CDR3 sequence is 14 residues long. The V and J ends lost 0 bases and 3 bases respectively, with 7 bases between them. CDR1 and CDR2 (germline): SGHRS, YFSETQ. The chain's CDR3 is CASSLDGRYNEQFF. CDR3 nucleotides: TGCGCCAGCAGCTTGGACGGCCGCTACAATGAGCAGTTCTTC.

V gene TRBV4-3 combines with J gene TRBJ1-5; D not resolved. Germline V gives CDR1 LGHNA, CDR2 YSLEER. This CDR3 has 15 amino acids. Trimming cost V 4 bases and J 7 bases, with 17 bases left between them. CDR3 sequence (DNA): TGCGCCAGCAGCCCTAGGTGGGGAGCGGGACAGCCCCAGCATTTT. It codes for CASSPRWGAGQPQHF.

This rearrangement joins TRBV29-1 to TRBJ2-1, with D perhaps TRBD1 (5 bases). The CDR3 spans 11 residues. Germline CDR1 SQVTM, CDR2 ANQGSEA. V was pared by 3 bases and J by 12 bases, with 12 bases between. The CDR3 protein is CSVDDAGMQFF. Here the CDR3 DNA reads TGCAGCGTTGATGATGCAGGGATGCAGTTCTTC.

The chain couples TRBV19 to TRBJ2-1, with 8 nucleotides matching TRBD1. The J segment lost 2 bases and the V segment lost 4 bases, leaving 7 bases of the junction unmatched. Germline V gene sequence: CDR1 LNHDA, CDR2 SQIVND (reference sequence). There are 16 residues in the CDR3. The CDR3 bases are TGTGCCAGTAGTAACGGACAGGGTGGCCCCTACAATGAGCAGTTCTTC. Translation gives CASSNGQGGPYNEQFF.

This rearrangement joins TRBV5-1 to TRBJ2-5; D is uncertain. The V gene lost 0 bases and the J gene lost 3 bases, with 9 bases spanning the gap. From germline, CDR1 is SGHRS and CDR2 YFSETQ. This CDR3 comprises 14 residues. CDR3 amino acids: CASSLVTAKETQYF. Here the CDR3 DNA reads TGCGCCAGCAGCTTGGTTACGGCTAAAGAGACCCAGTACTTC.

The chain uses TRBV29-1 and TRBJ1-5; D is undetermined. Looked up from germline, CDR1 is SQVTM and CDR2 is ANQGSEA. The CDR3 length is 14 residues. V lost 7 bases, J lost 4 bases, and 17 bases lay in between. CDR3 DNA sequence: TGCAGCGGACGGCAGGCAGGCCTAAATCAGCCCCAGCATTTT. Translating gives CSGRQAGLNQPQHF.

The V gene is TRBV19, the J gene TRBJ1-5, with 10 positions matching TRBD1. The CDR3 loop spans 15 amino acids. The V gene end was trimmed by 3 bases and the J gene end by 2 bases; junction bases not matched to a gene: 1. The V gene's germline CDR1 is LNHDA and CDR2 SQIVND (reference sequence). This CDR3 reads CASSMGTGGNQPQHF. Here the CDR3 DNA reads TGTGCCAGTAGTATGGGGACAGGGGGCAATCAGCCCCAGCATTTT.

This chain connects TRBV2 to TRBJ2-7; 13 bases line up with TRBD2. Germline loops: CDR1 SNHLY, CDR2 FYNNEI. The ends lost 4 bases at V and 2 bases at J; junction bases unmatched: 11. This CDR3 region has 18 residues. Written as DNA, the CDR3 is TGTGCCAGCAGTGGGGGGACTAGCGGGACTCACACGGCCTACGAGCAGTACTTC. Translated, it gives CASSGGTSGTHTAYEQYF.

CDR3 loop: CASSYRVFRETQYF. In DNA form, the CDR3 reads TGTGCCAGCAGTTACCGGGTTTTTCGAGAGACCCAGTACTTC. The chain employs TRBV6-2 or TRBV6-3 and TRBJ2-5, with D unclear. The CDR3 runs to 14 residues. V was clipped by 2 bases and J by 4 bases, with 11 bases between them. Germline CDR1 and CDR2: MNHEY and SVGEGT.

The chain employs TRBV6-1 and TRBJ2-2, with D tentatively TRBD2 (5 bases). V was pared by 2 bases and J by 0 bases, with 7 bases between. CDR1 is MNHNS, CDR2 SASEGT, per germline. This CDR3 is built from 15 residues. The CDR3 DNA reads TGTGCCAGCAGTGAACTCGGGGCGAACACCGGGGAGCTGTTTTTT. Its translation is CASSELGANTGELFF.

This clone has a single count. The rearrangement links TRBV7-2 to TRBJ2-1, with 12 bases identical to TRBD2. Germline V gene data show CDR1 as SGHTA and CDR2 as FQGNSA. Trimming removed 1 base from V and 9 bases from J; junction bases left unmatched: 7. The CDR3 contains 16 residues. In DNA form, the CDR3 reads TGTGCCAGCAGCTTAGGAGTTACTAGCGGGAGGAGTGAGCAGTTCTTC. Translating gives CASSLGVTSGRSEQFF.

The chain uses TRBV5-1 and TRBJ2-7, with 7 bases fitting TRBD2. Germline V gene data show CDR1 as SGHRS and CDR2 as YFSETQ. V dropped 1 base and J dropped 5; count of bases not matched to a gene: 3. The CDR3 extends over 13 amino acids. CDR3 nucleotides: TGCGCCAGCAGCTTGTGGGGGAGGGACGAGCAGTACTTC. Translated: CASSLWGRDEQYF.

The chain joins TRBV7-2 to TRBJ2-2, with 7 bases fitting TRBD1. The CDR3 length is 14 residues. CDR1 is SGHTA, CDR2 FQGNSA, per germline. V lost 5 bases, J lost 5 bases, and 5 bases stayed unmatched. CDR3 bases: TGTGCCAGCAGCGCCGACAGGGCTACCGGGGAGCTGTTTTTT. It specifies CASSADRATGELFF.

The chain joins TRBV13 to TRBJ1-4, with D perhaps matching TRBD1 (5 bases). Trimming left V 5 bases short and J 8 bases short, with 18 bases between. CDR3 size: 15 residues. CDR1 and CDR2 (germline): PRHDT, FYEKMQ (reference sequence). CDR3 sequence: CASSRNRGLREKLFF. CDR3 sequence (DNA): TGTGCCAGCAGCCGTAACCGGGGCTTGAGGGAAAAACTGTTTTTT.

This chain connects TRBV4-3 to TRBJ2-1; possible D gene TRBD1, 5 bases. Germline V gene sequence: CDR1 LGHNA, CDR2 YSLEER. V was pared by 0 bases and J by 2 bases, with 5 bases between. The CDR3 has 14 residues. CDR3: CASSQDRAYNEQFF. CDR3 sequence (DNA): TGCGCCAGCAGCCAAGACAGGGCCTACAATGAGCAGTTCTTC.

CDR3 in amino acids: CASSRGQRDNEQFF. CDR3 sequence (DNA): TGTGCCAGCAGCCGCGGGCAGCGCGACAATGAGCAGTTCTTC. The chain links TRBV5-4 to TRBJ2-1; a weak D match, TRBD2 (5 bases). The CDR3 runs to 14 residues. CDR1 is SGHNT and CDR2 is YYREEE in the germline V gene (reference sequence). The germline V and J ends were trimmed by 4 bases and 5 bases, with 13 bases remaining between them. The full variable domain, in which reference TRBV5-4 and TRBJ2-1 provide the parts outside the CDR3, is ETGVTQSPTHLIKTRGQQVTLRCSSQSGHNTVSWYQQALGQGPQFIFQYYREEENGRGNFPPRFSGLQFPNYSSELNVNALELDDSALYLCASSRGQRDNEQFFGPGTRLTVL.

This clone was detected once. The rearrangement uses TRBV28 and TRBJ2-7; TRBD1 is a possible D gene (5 bases). V dropped 3 bases and J dropped 3 bases, with 12 bases sitting between them. In germline, CDR1 is MDHEN, CDR2 SYDVKM. CDR3 length: 14 amino acids. CDR3 bases: TGTGCCAGCAGTTTTTCAGGGCTGAACTACGAGCAGTACTTC. It specifies CASSFSGLNYEQYF. Full variable domain (remainder filled in from reference TRBV28 and TRBJ2-7): DVKVTQSSRYLVKRTGEKVFLECVQDMDHENMFWYRQDPGLGLRLIYFSYDVKMKEKGDIPEGYSVSREKKERFSLILESASTNQTSMYLCASSFSGLNYEQYFGPGTRLTVT.

The genes are TRBV3-1 (or the pseudogene TRBV3-2) and TRBJ2-1; 12 bases map to TRBD2. Germline-derived CDR1 and CDR2 are LGHDT and YNNKEL (reference sequence). V shed 3 bases and J 6 bases; nucleotides not matched to a gene: 3. The CDR3 extends over 15 amino acids. CDR3 sequence: CASSQGLAGLNEQFF. DNA of the CDR3: TGTGCCAGCAGCCAGGGACTAGCGGGTCTCAATGAGCAGTTCTTC.